The clone carrying this T cell receptor beta chain was recorded a few times. Produced via immunoSEQ multiplex PCR; TCRdb's table is partial and in-frame only. The sample lists 250,000 to 300,000 clones, about nine tenths occurring once. This sample is drawn from a study of blood T cell repertoires in COVID-19. Study-level information: PBMCs, B-cell-depleted T cells, or T cells were the source of the cDNA or gDNA that made up the material.

The CDR3 covers 12 residues. V was clipped by 0 bases and J by 6 bases, with 6 bases between them. This clonotype was sampled from a woman aged 25 to 39 with COVID-19, enrolled during active disease. This chain uses TRBV12-3 or TRBV12-4 with TRBJ2-7, with D hard to call. Sequencing was done on a sample of peripheral blood. The chain's CDR3 is CASSLALGEQYF. CDR3 nucleotides: TGTGCCAGCAGTTTAGCCCTCGGCGAGCAGTACTTC.